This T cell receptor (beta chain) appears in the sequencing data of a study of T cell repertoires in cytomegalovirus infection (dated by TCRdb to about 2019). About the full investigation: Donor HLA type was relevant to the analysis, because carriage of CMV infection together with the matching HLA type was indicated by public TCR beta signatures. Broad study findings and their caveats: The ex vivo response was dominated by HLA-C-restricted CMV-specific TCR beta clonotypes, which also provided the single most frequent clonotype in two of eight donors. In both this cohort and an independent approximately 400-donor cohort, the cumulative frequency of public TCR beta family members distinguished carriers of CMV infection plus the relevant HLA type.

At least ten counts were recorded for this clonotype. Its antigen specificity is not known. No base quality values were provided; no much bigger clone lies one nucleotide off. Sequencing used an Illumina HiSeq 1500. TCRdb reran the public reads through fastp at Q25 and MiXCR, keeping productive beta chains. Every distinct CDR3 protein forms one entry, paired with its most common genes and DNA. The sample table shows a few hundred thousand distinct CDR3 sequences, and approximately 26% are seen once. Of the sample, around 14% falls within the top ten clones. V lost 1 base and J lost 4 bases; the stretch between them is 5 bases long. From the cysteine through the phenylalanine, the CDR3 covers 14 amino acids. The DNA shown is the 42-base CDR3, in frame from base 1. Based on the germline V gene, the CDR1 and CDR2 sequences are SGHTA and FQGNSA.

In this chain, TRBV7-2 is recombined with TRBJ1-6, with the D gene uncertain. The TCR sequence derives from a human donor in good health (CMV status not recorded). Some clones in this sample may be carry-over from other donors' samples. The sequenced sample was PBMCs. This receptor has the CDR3 CASSLDLYNSPLHF. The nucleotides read TGTGCCAGCAGCTTAGACTTATATAATTCACCCCTCCACTTT.